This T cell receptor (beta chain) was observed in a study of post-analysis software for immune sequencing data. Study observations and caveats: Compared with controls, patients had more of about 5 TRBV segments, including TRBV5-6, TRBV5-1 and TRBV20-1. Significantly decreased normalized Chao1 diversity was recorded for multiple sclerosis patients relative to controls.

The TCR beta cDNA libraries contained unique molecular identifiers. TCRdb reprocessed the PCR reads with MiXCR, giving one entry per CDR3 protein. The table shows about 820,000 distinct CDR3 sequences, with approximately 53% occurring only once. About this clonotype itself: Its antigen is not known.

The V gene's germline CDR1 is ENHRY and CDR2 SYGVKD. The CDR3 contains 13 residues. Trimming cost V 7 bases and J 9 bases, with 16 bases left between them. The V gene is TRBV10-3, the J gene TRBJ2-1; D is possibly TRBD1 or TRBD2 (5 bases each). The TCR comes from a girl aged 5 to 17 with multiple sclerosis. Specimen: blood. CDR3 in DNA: TGTGCCATCACGACGGGGCGAAACAGTGAGCAGTTCTTC. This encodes CAITTGRNSEQFF.